This T cell receptor beta chain is drawn from a study of CD8 T cells in ankylosing spondylitis. Study-wide points: Ankylosing spondylitis blood seemed to carry a telltale TCR beta motif made of several highly homologous variants. Matched synovial fluid from ankylosing spondylitis patients was reported to be enriched for disease-linked clones.

On this clonotype: The target antigen is unknown.

The CDR3 is 15 amino acids. Looked up from germline, CDR1 is MNHNS and CDR2 is SASEGT. Unmatched junction bases numbered 8, after V lost 0 bases and J lost 7 bases. From the 5' RACE reads, TCRdb called clonotypes with MiXCR, one entry per CDR3 protein. The data show under 850,000 distinct CDR3 sequences, with around 20% seen just once and around 19% held by the top ten. The chain is built from TRBV6-1 and TRBJ1-2, with 7 bases fitting TRBD1. The sequence derives from a male donor with ankylosing spondylitis. Sequenced: blood, either unsorted or a sorted T cell fraction (not recorded which). The CDR3 sequence: CASSEADRVVTGYTF. CDR3 bases: TGTGCCAGCAGTGAAGCCGACAGGGTAGTGACTGGCTACACCTTC.